One and the same sample provided the 27 T cell receptor beta chains below, sequenced in a study of cytomegalovirus exposure and HLA in healthy donors. PCR employed 60 Vbeta and 13 Jbeta primers. Measured with immunoSEQ multiplex PCR; TCRdb has only the in-frame clones, and not every one. The sample includes about 160,000 clones, approximately 80% of them seen just once. Specimen: PBMCs. Every receptor here comes from a male donor in good health and CMV-seronegative.

The genes are TRBV7-2 and TRBJ1-1; 9 bases match TRBD1. The CDR3 has 15 amino acids. The trim removed 5 bases at V and 7 bases at J, leaving 11 bases unmatched. Germline V lookup: CDR1 SGHTA, CDR2 FQGNSA. The CDR3 reads CASSIPQGARVEAFF. CDR3 DNA sequence: TGTGCCAGCAGCATCCCACAGGGGGCTAGGGTTGAAGCTTTCTTT.

The V and J genes are TRBV7-3 and TRBJ2-7; no clear D gene. Trimming cost V 5 bases and J 5 bases, with 22 bases left between them. The CDR3 covers 16 residues. The germline gives CDR1 SGHTA, CDR2 FQGTGA. As DNA, the CDR3 is TGTGCCAGCAGCCCCGGTGGGCTGACCCTCGTCCACGAGCAGTACTTC. It codes for CASSPGGLTLVHEQYF. The full variable domain, completed using reference TRBV7-3 and TRBJ2-7, is GAGVSQTPSNKVTEKGKYVELRCDPISGHTALYWYRQSLGQGPEFLIYFQGTGAADDSGLPNDRFFAVRPEGSVSTLKIQRTERGDSAVYLCASSPGGLTLVHEQYFGPGTRLTVT.

The V and J genes are TRBV7-9 and TRBJ1-4; no firm D call. This CDR3 comprises 13 residues. The germline V and J ends were trimmed by 0 bases and 10 bases, with 9 bases remaining between them. Germline assignment: CDR1 SEHNR and CDR2 FQNEAQ (reference sequence). CDR3 sequence (DNA): TGTGCCAGCAGCTTAGCAGATCGCGTAAAACTGTTTTTT. Translation: CASSLADRVKLFF.

The sample holds a few counts of this clone. V usage is TRBV6-4 and J usage is TRBJ2-2, with D unresolved. The V end was cut by 0 bases, the J end by 2 bases, with 10 bases between. This CDR3 is built from 16 residues. CDR1 is MRHNA, CDR2 SNTAGT, per germline. CDR3 nucleotide sequence: TGTGCCAGCAGTGACTCCATAAATACAAACACCGGGGAGCTGTTTTTT. It encodes CASSDSINTNTGELFF.

This clone came up a few times. The chain couples TRBV19 to TRBJ1-2; D unresolved. Trimming took 5 bases from V and 2 from J, leaving 9 bases between them. CDR1 is LNHDA and CDR2 is SQIVND in the germline V gene (reference sequence). This CDR3 region has 13 residues. The DNA of the CDR3 is TGTGCCAGTAGTCCTCAGACAAACTATGGCTACACCTTC. This codes for CASSPQTNYGYTF. The variable domain in full, completed from reference TRBV19 and TRBJ1-2, reads DGGITQSPKYLFRKEGQNVTLSCEQNLNHDAMYWYRQDPGQGLRLIYYSQIVNDFQKGDIAEGYSVSREKKESFPLTVTSAQKNPTAFYLCASSPQTNYGYTFGSGTRLTVV.

This chain connects TRBV6-5 to TRBJ2-1, with a weak D call TRBD2 (6 bases). The V end was cut by 2 bases, the J end by 5 bases, with 7 bases between. Germline assignment: CDR1 MNHEY and CDR2 SVGAGI. The CDR3 has 13 amino acids. CDR3 sequence: CASSYGGDNEQFF. In DNA, the CDR3 is TGTGCCAGCAGTTACGGCGGGGACAATGAGCAGTTCTTC.

This sequence joins TRBV27 and TRBJ2-5; perhaps TRBD1 as D (6 bases). CDR3 size: 14 residues. The V and J ends lost 6 bases and 5 bases respectively, with 16 bases between them. Germline CDR1 MNHEY, CDR2 SMNVEV (reference sequence). The CDR3 loop is CASSWDKAGETQYF. CDR3 sequence (DNA): TGTGCCAGCAGCTGGGACAAGGCTGGGGAGACCCAGTACTTC.

In this sample, this clone turned up a few times. The V gene is TRBV11-2, the J gene TRBJ2-3; D remains ambiguous. The germline V and J ends were trimmed by 5 bases and 1 base, with 10 bases remaining between them. In germline, CDR1 is SGHAT, CDR2 FQNNGV. This CDR3 has 14 amino acids. The CDR3 sequence is CASSVDQGTDTQYF. In nucleotides, the CDR3 is TGTGCCAGCAGCGTCGACCAGGGCACAGATACGCAGTATTTT.

Only one count was recorded for this clone. The chain uses TRBV2 and TRBJ2-3; 9 bases are shared with TRBD2. V lost 3 bases, J lost 1 base, and 2 bases stayed unmatched. This CDR3 has 15 amino acids. Germline loops: CDR1 SNHLY, CDR2 FYNNEI. For the CDR3, the DNA is TGTGCCAGCAGTGATTTAGCGGGAGGCACAGATACGCAGTATTTT. It is translated as CASSDLAGGTDTQYF.

The V gene is TRBV7-2, the J gene TRBJ2-5, with D possibly being TRBD1 (5 bases). Germline V gives CDR1 SGHTA, CDR2 FQGNSA. This CDR3 has 14 amino acids. V lost 7 bases and J lost 4, with 16 bases in between. The CDR3 region is CASTDPGRRETQYF. The CDR3 DNA is TGTGCCAGCACCGACCCAGGGCGCCGAGAGACCCAGTACTTC.

This chain joins TRBV6-1 and TRBJ1-2, with 9 bases identical to TRBD1. This CDR3 is 14 amino acids long. J was trimmed by 5 bases and V by 1 base; bases with no gene match: 2. Germline-derived CDR1 and CDR2 are MNHNS and SASEGT. The CDR3 spells CASSEVGTGYGYTF. The CDR3 bases are TGTGCCAGCAGTGAAGTCGGGACAGGGTATGGCTACACCTTC.

This chain joins TRBV6-5 and TRBJ2-7, with 7 bases matching TRBD1. V lost 0 bases and J lost 7; bases outside the gene matches: 12. This CDR3 has 16 residues. Germline CDR1 is MNHEY and CDR2 is SVGAGI. CDR3 sequence (DNA): TGTGCCAGCAGTTACTCCGGGACAGCTTTTTTTGGGGAGCAGTACTTC. It yields the protein CASSYSGTAFFGEQYF.

V usage is TRBV7-2 and J usage is TRBJ2-5, with D maybe TRBD2 (5 bases). This CDR3 has 16 residues. V lost 4 bases, J lost 4 bases, and 19 bases lay in between. The V gene's germline CDR1 is SGHTA and CDR2 FQGNSA. CDR3 protein: CASSSTQTPRAETQYF. CDR3 DNA: TGTGCCAGCAGCTCCACTCAGACGCCGAGGGCAGAGACCCAGTACTTC.

This chain connects TRBV4-1 to TRBJ2-1; 9 bases map to TRBD2. CDR1 MGHRA and CDR2 YSYEKL come from the germline V gene. This CDR3 is built from 15 residues. V trimming: 1 base; J trimming: 5 bases; junction bases outside the gene matches: 3. The CDR3 here is CASSQVAGGNNEQFF. The CDR3 bases are TGCGCCAGCAGCCAAGTTGCGGGGGGGAACAATGAGCAGTTCTTC.

The genes are TRBV30 and TRBJ1-5; perhaps TRBD1 as D (5 bases). This CDR3 spans 13 amino acids. V dropped 0 bases and J dropped 3 bases, with 6 bases sitting between them. Germline CDR1 is GTSNPN and CDR2 is SVGIG (reference sequence). The CDR3 coding sequence is TGTGCCTGGAGTGTAGGGGACAATCAGCCCCAGCATTTT. Its translation: CAWSVGDNQPQHF.

The gene calls are TRBV19 and TRBJ2-5, with D tentatively TRBD1 (5 bases). V lost 1 base and J lost 1, with 7 bases in between. Germline lookup yields CDR1 LNHDA and CDR2 SQIVND (reference sequence). CDR3 length: 14 residues. The CDR3 sequence: CASSIVDSQETQYF. DNA of the CDR3: TGTGCCAGTAGTATAGTCGACAGCCAAGAGACCCAGTACTTC.

The chain has TRBV2 and TRBJ2-6; a possible D gene is TRBD1 (6 bases). V dropped 5 bases and J dropped 4 bases, with 21 bases sitting between them. CDR3 length equals 18 residues. CDR1 and CDR2 (germline): SNHLY, FYNNEI. The CDR3 protein is CASSRAGVSSRGANVLTF. The CDR3 bases are TGTGCCAGCAGTCGGGCAGGGGTCAGCTCCCGGGGGGCCAACGTCCTGACTTTC.

The J gene is TRBJ1-2, the V gene TRBV5-1; 8 bases line up with TRBD1. This CDR3 spans 15 amino acids. The germline CDR1 and CDR2 sequences are SGHRS and YFSETQ. J gave up 6 bases and V 4 bases, and 11 bases lay outside the gene matches. The CDR3 is CASSPIRTGRDGYTF. In nucleotides, the CDR3 is TGCGCCAGCAGCCCGATTCGGACAGGGAGGGATGGCTACACCTTC.

This clone was observed once. This rearrangement joins TRBV4-3 to TRBJ2-2; D gene unclear. Germline loops: CDR1 LGHNA, CDR2 YSLEER. CDR3 length: 12 amino acids. Trimming shortened V by 4 bases and J by 4 bases, and 4 bases separated the two germline ends. The CDR3 is CASSPSTGELFF. CDR3 DNA sequence: TGCGCCAGCAGCCCCTCCACCGGGGAGCTGTTTTTT.

The V gene is TRBV29-1, the J gene TRBJ2-7, with TRBD1 matching 8 bases. CDR1 is SQVTM and CDR2 is ANQGSEA in the germline V gene. The CDR3 length is 14 residues. V lost 3 bases to trimming and J lost 4 bases; unmatched junction nucleotides: 8. CDR3 sequence reads: CSVETTGTGYEQYF. The CDR3 coding sequence is TGCAGCGTTGAGACAACCGGGACAGGTTACGAGCAGTACTTC.

This rearrangement joins TRBV7-8 to TRBJ2-2; D perhaps matches TRBD2 (7 bases). The CDR3 contains 15 residues. The germline V and J ends were trimmed by 3 bases and 4 bases, with 12 bases remaining between them. CDR1 is SGHVS and CDR2 is FQNEAQ in the germline V gene. As DNA, the CDR3 is TGTGCCAGCAGCTTTCGGGGGGCGGTCACCGGGGAGCTGTTTTTT. It codes for CASSFRGAVTGELFF.

The chain carries TRBV18 and TRBJ2-1; D remains unclear. Germline values: CDR1 KGHSH, CDR2 LQKENI. V lost 5 bases, J lost 4 bases, and 12 bases lay in between. CDR3 length equals 14 residues. The CDR3 nucleotides read TGTGCCAGCTCAACGATCGACTGGTACAATGAGCAGTTCTTC. Translated, it gives CASSTIDWYNEQFF.

The J gene is TRBJ2-5, the V gene TRBV6-4; D is unclear. The J call is doubtful: the DNA matches TRBJ2-7 better. The CDR3 is 15 residues long. Germline V CDR1 and CDR2: MRHNA, SNTAGT. The CDR3 DNA follows: TGTGCCAGCAGTGACTCCCCACAGCCCGCCTACGAGCAGTACTTC. Translated: CASSDSPQPAYEQYF.

This chain uses TRBV5-1 with TRBJ2-3; D is perhaps TRBD2 (5 bases). Trimming pared 2 bases from V and 0 bases from J, leaving 10 bases between. The length of the CDR3 is 15 residues. Germline V gives CDR1 SGHRS, CDR2 YFSETQ. The CDR3 spells CASSFSGTSTDTQYF. The CDR3, as DNA: TGCGCCAGCAGCTTCAGCGGCACTAGCACAGATACGCAGTATTTT.

This clone was detected once. This chain uses TRBV9 with TRBJ2-2; no definite D call. V lost 0 bases, J lost 0 bases, and 6 bases lay in between. The germline gives CDR1 SGDLS, CDR2 YYNGEE. This CDR3 has 15 residues. The CDR3 DNA sequence: TGTGCCAGCAGCGTAGTCGCGGCGAACACCGGGGAGCTGTTTTTT. Amino acid sequence: CASSVVAANTGELFF.

The rearrangement uses TRBV6-1 and TRBJ1-1, with TRBD1 matching over 8 bases. Trimming removed 5 bases from V and 9 bases from J; junction bases left unmatched: 8. The CDR3 covers 13 residues. Germline CDR1 reads MNHNS; CDR2 reads SASEGT. CDR3 sequence (DNA): TGTGCCAGCAGTTTGGGACAGGTTTACCAAGCTTTCTTT. Translating gives CASSLGQVYQAFF.

The chain combines TRBV14 with TRBJ2-5, with D unresolved. The germline CDR1 and CDR2 sequences are SGHDN and FVKESK. The V and J ends lost 4 bases and 5 bases respectively, with 11 bases between them. The CDR3 length is 13 residues. CDR3 sequence (DNA): TGTGCCAGCAGCCTCGGAGCCTGGGAGACCCAGTACTTC. Protein product: CASSLGAWETQYF.